Sequencing of this TCR beta chain was carried out in a study of CD8+ T cells in alopecia areata. This clone came up once. Its antigen remains unidentified. Trimming took 0 bases from V and 6 from J, leaving 17 bases between them. The CDR3 spans 17 residues. Germline CDR1 and CDR2: SNHLY and FYNNEI. The study's findings and limits: Links between baseline CD8+ expansion and response need larger treated cohorts. Tofacitinib delivered significant drops in scalp clonality and in expanded CD8+ clones among the top 100. Tissue-resident alphabeta T cells belonging to normal skin likewise get sequenced within scalp specimens.

Treatment noted: oral pan-JAK inhibitor, 5-10 mg twice daily. Cell sorting on a FACSAria was used to separate CD4+ and CD8+ T cells from the PBMCs. It was cDNA, reverse transcribed from extracted RNA, that served as the sequencing template. Assay used: immunoSEQ multiplex PCR; TCRdb lists only in-frame clones, some missing. The data contain fewer than 110,000 clones, just over 85% of them singletons. This TCR derives from a human donor with alopecia areata. This chain uses TRBV2 with TRBJ2-2; either TRBD1 or TRBD2 may supply D (5 bases each). The specimen comprised CD8+ T cells sorted from blood, sampled between weeks 30 and 35, from a patient treated with tofacitinib. CDR3 sequence: CASSEALNGALAGELFF. The CDR3 nucleotides are TGTGCCAGCAGTGAAGCGCTAAACGGGGCTCTAGCCGGGGAGCTGTTTTTT.